A single sample gave rise to the 9 T cell receptor beta chains below, sequenced in a study of shared clonotypes between healthy human individuals. The assay was immunoSEQ multiplex PCR, and TCRdb's table has in-frame clones only and misses some. Of hundreds of thousands of clones listed, around three quarters were seen once; the top ten hold under 2%. Sequenced material: memory CD4+ T cells sorted from blood. Subset meaning: CD45RA-negative fraction. These receptor sequences come from a woman in her twenties or thirties in good health.

This chain links TRBV5-1 with TRBJ1-1, with D perhaps TRBD1 (5 bases). The V end was cut by 4 bases, the J end by 7 bases, with 14 bases between. The germline V gene has CDR1 SGHRS and CDR2 YFSETQ. The CDR3 runs to 13 residues. In DNA, the CDR3 is TGCGCCAGCAGCCGGCTTCCGGGACGTGAAGCTTTCTTT. Translation gives CASSRLPGREAFF.

The rearrangement links TRBV19 to TRBJ1-1; D not certain. This CDR3 has 13 residues. CDR1 is LNHDA and CDR2 is SQIVND in the germline V gene (reference sequence). V was cut by 4 bases and J by 9 bases, with 15 bases left in between. The CDR3 bases are TGTGCCAGTAGTACCGGGCCAGGCCGAAAAGCTTTCTTT. Its translation: CASSTGPGRKAFF. The variable domain in full, completed from reference TRBV19 and TRBJ1-1, reads DGGITQSPKYLFRKEGQNVTLSCEQNLNHDAMYWYRQDPGQGLRLIYYSQIVNDFQKGDIAEGYSVSREKKESFPLTVTSAQKNPTAFYLCASSTGPGRKAFFGQGTRLTVV.

The chain combines TRBV5-6 with TRBJ2-2; D is uncertain. V dropped 3 bases and J dropped 0 bases, with 9 bases sitting between them. The germline CDR1 and CDR2 sequences are SGHDT and YYEEEE. This CDR3 region has 15 residues. The CDR3 nucleotides read TGTGCCAGCAGCTCAGTATTAGCGAACACCGGGGAGCTGTTTTTT. The encoded protein is CASSSVLANTGELFF. Drawing the rest from reference TRBV5-6 and TRBJ2-2, the complete variable domain is DAGVTQSPTHLIKTRGQQVTLRCSPKSGHDTVSWYQQALGQGPQFIFQYYEEEERQRGNFPDRFSGHQFPNYSSELNVNALLLGDSALYLCASSSVLANTGELFFGEGSRLTVL.

The chain is built from TRBV28 and TRBJ1-2, with D perhaps matching TRBD1 (5 bases). V was pared by 5 bases and J by 7 bases, with 14 bases between. This CDR3 region has 13 residues. CDR1 and CDR2 (germline): MDHEN, SYDVKM. The CDR3 DNA reads as TGTGCCAGCAGTCCGGGACGAGTGCGTGGCTACACCTTC. Amino acids: CASSPGRVRGYTF.

The J gene is TRBJ1-5, the V gene TRBV27, with 10 bases aligning to TRBD1. The CDR3 runs 16 residues. Trimming cost V 4 bases and J 6 bases; bases outside gene matches: 9. CDR1 is MNHEY and CDR2 is SMNVEV in the germline V gene (reference sequence). This chain's CDR3 is CASSSKTGTGVQPQHF. Written as DNA, the CDR3 is TGTGCCAGCAGTTCAAAAACCGGGACAGGGGTTCAGCCCCAGCATTTT.

This clone appeared a single time. V usage is TRBV30 and J usage is TRBJ2-3; 13 bases fit TRBD2. There are 15 residues in the CDR3. The V gene end was trimmed by 4 bases and the J gene end by 4 bases; junction bases not matched to a gene: 5. The germline V gene encodes CDR1 GTSNPN and CDR2 SVGIG (reference sequence). CDR3 region: CAWIRTSGRPDTQYF. Here the CDR3 DNA reads TGTGCCTGGATTCGGACTAGCGGGAGACCAGATACGCAGTATTTT.

This sequence joins TRBV10-3 and TRBJ2-5, with 13 bases lining up with TRBD2. The CDR3 is 17 residues long. Germline CDR1 is ENHRY and CDR2 is SYGVKD. V lost 5 bases to trimming and J lost 0 bases; unmatched junction nucleotides: 6. The CDR3 DNA reads as TGTGCCATCAGTACCGGGACTAGCGGGGCACACCAAGAGACCCAGTACTTC. Translating gives CAISTGTSGAHQETQYF.

The CDR3 region is CAWSEGNTEAFF. CDR3 sequence (DNA): TGTGCCTGGAGTGAGGGGAACACTGAAGCTTTCTTT. V and J are TRBV30 and TRBJ1-1; D unclear. The V and J ends lost 1 base and 1 base respectively, with 4 bases between them. From germline, CDR1 is GTSNPN and CDR2 SVGIG (reference sequence). This CDR3 is built from 12 residues. The complete variable domain, with remaining parts taken from reference TRBV30 and TRBJ1-1, reads SQTIHQWPATLVQPVGSPLSLECTVEGTSNPNLYWYRQAAGRGLQLLFYSVGIGQISSEVPQNLSASRPQDRQFILSSKKLLLSDSGFYLCAWSEGNTEAFFGQGTRLTVV.

V is TRBV5-4 and J is TRBJ2-7; 9 nucleotides line up with TRBD1. This CDR3 has 16 residues. Trimming cost V 4 bases and J 5 bases; bases outside gene matches: 13. CDR1 and CDR2 from the germline V gene are SGHNT and YYREEE (reference sequence). CDR3: CASSKWSNRGRNEQYF. DNA for the CDR3: TGTGCCAGCAGCAAATGGTCGAACAGGGGGCGAAACGAGCAGTACTTC.